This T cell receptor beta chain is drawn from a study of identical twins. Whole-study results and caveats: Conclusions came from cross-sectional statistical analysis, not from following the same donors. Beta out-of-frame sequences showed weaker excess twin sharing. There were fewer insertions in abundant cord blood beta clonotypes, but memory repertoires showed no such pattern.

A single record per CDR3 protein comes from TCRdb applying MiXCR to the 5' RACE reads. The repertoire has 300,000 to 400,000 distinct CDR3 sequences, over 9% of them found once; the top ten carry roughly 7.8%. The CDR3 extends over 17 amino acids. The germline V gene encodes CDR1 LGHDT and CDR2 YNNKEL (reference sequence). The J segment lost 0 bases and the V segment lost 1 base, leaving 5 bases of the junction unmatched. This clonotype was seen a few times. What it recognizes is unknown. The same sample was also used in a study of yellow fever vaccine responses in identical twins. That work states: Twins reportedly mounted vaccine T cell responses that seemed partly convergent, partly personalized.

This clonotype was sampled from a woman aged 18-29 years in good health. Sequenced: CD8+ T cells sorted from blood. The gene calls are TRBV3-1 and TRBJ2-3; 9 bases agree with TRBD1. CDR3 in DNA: TGTGCCAGCAGCCAAGGAAAGACAGGGGGAAGCACAGATACGCAGTATTTT. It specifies CASSQGKTGGSTDTQYF.